This TCR beta chain was recorded in a study of T cells in Graves' hyperthyroidism and ophthalmopathy. The wider study: Peripheral blood was drawn at first diagnosis, prior to all treatment.

On this clonotype itself: Its cognate antigen is unknown.

Study-wide results and limits: Blood shared most expanded thyroid clonotypes above 0.001. A median approximately 6.5 months before onset, the model predicted ophthalmopathy.

TCR beta CDR3 sequences were amplified from RNA transcripts. First-round RT-PCR with HTBI primers amplified the TCR CDR3 region. Each CDR3 protein is one row after TCRdb ran MiXCR on the multiplex PCR reads. The repertoire holds 650,000 to 750,000 distinct CDR3 sequences, with around 15% as singletons. Trimming cost V 6 bases and J 4 bases, with 8 bases left between them. Germline assignment: CDR1 SGHTA and CDR2 FQGNSA. The CDR3 is 12 amino acids. This clonotype was sampled from a woman aged 18-29 years with Graves' hyperthyroidism. The specimen was blood. This chain connects TRBV7-2 to TRBJ2-3, with D possibly matching TRBD1 (5 bases). The CDR3 DNA reads as TGTGCCAGCAGGCAGGGCCCAGATACGCAGTATTTT. Amino acids: CASRQGPDTQYF.